Below are 25 T cell receptor beta chains sequenced from a single sample in a study of T cell responses to AZD1222 COVID-19 vaccine. Method: immunoSEQ multiplex PCR; TCRdb's copy keeps in-frame clones and lacks some. The sample holds 100,000 to 150,000 clones; about nine tenths are singletons and the top ten take roughly 6%. The specimen was peripheral blood, collected on day 0 of AZD1222 vaccination. The origin of the receptors is an adult in good health.

J is TRBJ1-1 and V is TRBV6-5; possibly TRBD1 for D (5 bases). The ends were cut back, 4 bases at V and 1 base at J, with 13 bases in the middle. The germline CDR1 and CDR2 sequences are MNHEY and SVGAGI. CDR3 length equals 15 residues. Written as DNA, the CDR3 is TGTGCCAGCAGTTTGGGCGACAGATCGAACACTGAAGCTTTCTTT. Translated, it gives CASSLGDRSNTEAFF.

V gene TRBV6-5 combines with J gene TRBJ2-1; 7 bases match TRBD2. V lost 6 bases to trimming and J lost 8 bases; unmatched junction nucleotides: 13. Germline CDR1 is MNHEY and CDR2 is SVGAGI. The length of the CDR3 is 15 residues. Here the CDR3 DNA reads TGTGCCAGCAGCGCGGGGGTCAGAGGTGGGGATGAGCAGTTCTTC. Translating it yields CASSAGVRGGDEQFF.

This chain connects TRBV2 to TRBJ1-1; 8 nucleotides match TRBD1. This CDR3 has 12 amino acids. Germline lookup yields CDR1 SNHLY and CDR2 FYNNEI. Trimming removed 6 bases from V and 9 bases from J; junction bases left unmatched: 6. CDR3 residues: CASSYDRGQAFF. In nucleotides, the CDR3 is TGTGCCAGCAGCTACGACAGGGGCCAAGCTTTCTTT.

The chain carries TRBV14 and TRBJ1-6, with a tentative D call TRBD1 (6 bases). The CDR3 extends over 18 amino acids. Germline V gene sequence: CDR1 SGHDN, CDR2 FVKESK. The V gene lost 0 bases and the J gene lost 2 bases, with 14 bases spanning the gap. The CDR3 here is CASSQDRQGLTYNSPLHF. The CDR3 coding sequence is TGTGCCAGCAGCCAAGATCGGCAGGGGCTCACCTATAATTCACCCCTCCACTTT.

This chain uses TRBV7-2 with TRBJ2-7, with TRBD1 as a possible D gene (6 bases). The germline V gene encodes CDR1 SGHTA and CDR2 FQGNSA. V was trimmed by 7 bases and J by 8 bases, leaving 15 bases between them. CDR3 length: 12 residues. The CDR3 bases are TGTGCCAGCACCCTCCTCAGGGGTAAGCAGTACTTC. This gives the protein CASTLLRGKQYF.

The V call is TRBV27, the J call TRBJ1-6; D remains ambiguous. The V end lost 0 bases, the J end lost 10 bases, and 22 bases lay between the germline ends. The CDR3 is made up of 18 amino acids. Germline V gives CDR1 MNHEY, CDR2 SMNVEV (reference sequence). The DNA of the CDR3 is TGTGCCAGCAGTTTATCCCTCCTAGGTTCTTTCGCCCGGTCACCCCTCCACTTT. This translates into CASSLSLLGSFARSPLHF.

This clone was found once. V is TRBV3-1 (or the pseudogene TRBV3-2) and J is TRBJ2-5, with D possibly TRBD2 on 6 matching bases. Germline loops: CDR1 LGHDT, CDR2 YNNKEL (reference sequence). V was shortened by 1 base and J by 5 bases, with 11 bases between the two germline ends. The CDR3 is made up of 14 amino acids. The CDR3 DNA reads as TGTGCCAGCAGCCAAGGTAGGAGGGAGGAGACCCAGTACTTC. Translated, it gives CASSQGRREETQYF.

The V and J genes are TRBV5-1 and TRBJ2-5, with 8 positions matching TRBD2. V shed 6 bases, J shed 2 bases, and the junction held 6 bases outside the gene matches. CDR3 length: 14 residues. Germline-derived CDR1 and CDR2 are SGHRS and YFSETQ. The CDR3 spells CASTTAGAQETQYF. In DNA form, the CDR3 reads TGCGCCAGCACTACAGCGGGAGCACAAGAGACCCAGTACTTC.

The J gene is TRBJ1-2, the V gene TRBV6-5; no clear D. The V gene lost 7 bases and the J gene lost 8 bases, with 14 bases spanning the gap. This CDR3 contains 12 residues. Germline values: CDR1 MNHEY, CDR2 SVGAGI. CDR3 region: CASIRFSEGYTF. CDR3 coding DNA: TGTGCCAGCATAAGGTTTAGTGAAGGCTACACCTTC.

The chain employs TRBV7-8 and TRBJ1-1; D gene ambiguous. Germline CDR1 SGHVS, CDR2 FQNEAQ. The CDR3 runs to 15 residues. Trimming stripped 1 base from V and 3 bases from J, with 12 bases between. In nucleotides, the CDR3 is TGTGCCAGCAGCTTAGTTGCCGGGAGGGACACTGAAGCTTTCTTT. This gives the protein CASSLVAGRDTEAFF.

This chain uses TRBV30 with TRBJ2-7; 9 bases are shared with TRBD1. Germline V CDR1 and CDR2: GTSNPN, SVGIG (reference sequence). Germline trimming cut 2 bases from V and 3 bases from J; bases unmatched to any gene: 5. The CDR3 is 14 amino acids. The DNA of the CDR3 is TGTGCCTGGAGTTCCGCGACAGGGGGCTACGAGCAGTACTTC. Amino acid sequence: CAWSSATGGYEQYF. The whole variable domain, filled in from reference TRBV30 and TRBJ2-7, reads SQTIHQWPATLVQPVGSPLSLECTVEGTSNPNLYWYRQAAGRGLQLLFYSVGIGQISSEVPQNLSASRPQDRQFILSSKKLLLSDSGFYLCAWSSATGGYEQYFGPGTRLTVT.

The CDR3 sequence: CASTKDTEAFF. The CDR3, as DNA: TGCGCCAGCACTAAGGACACTGAAGCTTTCTTT. The gene calls are TRBV5-1 and TRBJ1-1; D is uncertain. CDR1 and CDR2 from the germline V gene are SGHRS and YFSETQ. The CDR3 is 11 residues long. With 6 bases removed from V and 3 bases from J, the gap between germline ends came to 6 bases.

This chain joins TRBV7-9 and TRBJ1-2; unclear D gene. The length of the CDR3 is 13 residues. CDR1 is SEHNR, CDR2 FQNEAQ, per germline (reference sequence). V gave up 5 bases and J gave up 4 bases, with 11 bases separating them. CDR3 sequence reads: CASSPPGLYGYTF. The CDR3 DNA sequence: TGTGCCAGCAGCCCCCCCGGGCTCTATGGCTACACCTTC.

A word on this clone: Other DNA sequences of this sample code for an identical CDR3. The genes are TRBV6-5 and TRBJ1-2; no reliable D call. CDR1 and CDR2 (germline): MNHEY, SVGAGI. This CDR3 has 12 residues. V was clipped by 7 bases and J by 4 bases, with 10 bases between them. This CDR3 is CASTRDSYGYTF. CDR3 coding DNA: TGTGCCAGCACTCGCGATAGCTATGGCTACACCTTC.

J is TRBJ2-7 and V is TRBV11-3, with a tentative D call TRBD1 (5 bases). The length of the CDR3 is 13 residues. In germline, CDR1 is SGHNT, CDR2 YENEEA. V was trimmed by 2 bases and J by 8 bases, leaving 13 bases between them. CDR3 sequence (DNA): TGTGCCAGCAGCTTAAGTCAGGGTTTCCAGCAGTACTTC. This translates into CASSLSQGFQQYF.

This chain links TRBV30 with TRBJ2-3; maybe TRBD1 (6 bases). V shed 3 bases and J shed 2 bases, with 12 bases lying between them. The length of the CDR3 is 14 residues. The V gene's germline CDR1 is GTSNPN and CDR2 SVGIG (reference sequence). CDR3 sequence: CAWSLTGSTDTQYF. The CDR3 DNA reads as TGTGCCTGGAGCCTAACAGGGTCCACAGATACGCAGTATTTT.

The chain links TRBV30 to TRBJ1-3; unclear D gene. V gave up 0 bases and J gave up 2 bases, with 11 bases separating them. The germline gives CDR1 GTSNPN, CDR2 SVGIG (reference sequence). This CDR3 contains 15 residues. The CDR3 sequence: CAWSVGRQPGNTIYF. CDR3 in DNA: TGTGCCTGGAGTGTAGGTCGGCAGCCTGGAAACACCATATATTTT.

This clone has just a few counts. The chain carries TRBV3-1 (or the pseudogene TRBV3-2) and TRBJ1-2; TRBD1 is a possible D gene (6 bases). V lost 3 bases to trimming and J lost 10 bases, with 15 bases between them. The CDR3 consists of 13 residues. CDR1 is LGHDT and CDR2 is YNNKEL in the germline V gene (reference sequence). Here the CDR3 DNA reads TGTGCCAGCAGCCACCCAGGGGCCGGGACCTACACCTTC. It codes for CASSHPGAGTYTF.

The J gene is TRBJ2-1, the V gene TRBV15; D gene ambiguous. Trimming removed 4 bases from V and 8 bases from J, with 18 bases in between. Germline V gives CDR1 LNHNV, CDR2 YYDKDF (reference sequence). This CDR3 comprises 15 residues. The CDR3 sequence: CATSNGQFGMHEQFF. The DNA of the CDR3 is TGTGCCACCAGCAATGGGCAGTTTGGTATGCATGAGCAGTTCTTC. The entire variable domain, with the rest obtained from reference TRBV15 and TRBJ2-1, is as follows: DAMVIQNPRYQVTQFGKPVTLSCSQTLNHNVMYWYQQKSSQAPKLLFHYYDKDFNNEADTPDNFQSRRPNTSFCFLDIRSPGLGDTAMYLCATSNGQFGMHEQFFGPGTRLTVL.

V and J are TRBV5-1 and TRBJ2-1, with D unclear. Trimming cost V 4 bases and J 6 bases, with 11 bases left between them. Germline assignment: CDR1 SGHRS and CDR2 YFSETQ. CDR3 size: 13 residues. CDR3: CASSASSRNEQFF. CDR3 nucleotide sequence: TGCGCCAGCAGCGCAAGCAGCCGCAATGAGCAGTTCTTC.

The genes are TRBV5-1 and TRBJ2-6; 7 nucleotides align to TRBD1. This CDR3 comprises 17 residues. The ends lost 4 bases at V and 0 bases at J; junction bases unmatched: 7. CDR1 is SGHRS, CDR2 YFSETQ, per germline. The CDR3 nucleotides are TGCGCCAGCAGCATGGGACAGATTTACTCTGGGGCCAACGTCCTGACTTTC. It translates to CASSMGQIYSGANVLTF.

The chain uses TRBV30 and TRBJ2-2, with D uncertain. Trimming shortened V by 3 bases and J by 0 bases, and 11 bases separated the two germline ends. Germline assignment: CDR1 GTSNPN and CDR2 SVGIG (reference sequence). This CDR3 has 15 residues. The CDR3 DNA is TGTGCCTGGAGCGACCCGATCGCGAACACCGGGGAGCTGTTTTTT. Translating it yields CAWSDPIANTGELFF.

The sample holds one count of this clone. This sequence joins TRBV5-4 and TRBJ2-1; TRBD2 matches at 9 bases. The CDR3 has 14 amino acids. V shed 2 bases, J shed 6 bases, and the junction held 3 bases outside the gene matches. CDR1 SGHNT and CDR2 YYREEE come from the germline V gene (reference sequence). CDR3 residues: CASSFLAGFNEQFF. CDR3 coding DNA: TGTGCCAGCAGCTTTCTAGCGGGGTTCAATGAGCAGTTCTTC.

The chain carries TRBV30 and TRBJ1-2, with D perhaps TRBD1 (6 bases). V lost 1 base to trimming and J lost 8 bases, with 14 bases between them. Germline V gene data show CDR1 as GTSNPN and CDR2 as SVGIG (reference sequence). The CDR3 spans 13 residues. The CDR3 loop reads CAWSAGTPSGYTF. The CDR3 coding sequence is TGTGCCTGGAGTGCCGGGACACCCTCCGGCTACACCTTC.

The V gene is TRBV14, the J gene TRBJ1-1; TRBD1 matches at 7 bases. Germline-derived CDR1 and CDR2 are SGHDN and FVKESK. The ends lost 0 bases at V and 1 base at J; junction bases unmatched: 8. The CDR3 has 17 residues. This CDR3 is CASSQESSRTGNTEAFF. Written as DNA, the CDR3 is TGTGCCAGCAGCCAAGAAAGCAGCAGGACAGGGAACACTGAAGCTTTCTTT.